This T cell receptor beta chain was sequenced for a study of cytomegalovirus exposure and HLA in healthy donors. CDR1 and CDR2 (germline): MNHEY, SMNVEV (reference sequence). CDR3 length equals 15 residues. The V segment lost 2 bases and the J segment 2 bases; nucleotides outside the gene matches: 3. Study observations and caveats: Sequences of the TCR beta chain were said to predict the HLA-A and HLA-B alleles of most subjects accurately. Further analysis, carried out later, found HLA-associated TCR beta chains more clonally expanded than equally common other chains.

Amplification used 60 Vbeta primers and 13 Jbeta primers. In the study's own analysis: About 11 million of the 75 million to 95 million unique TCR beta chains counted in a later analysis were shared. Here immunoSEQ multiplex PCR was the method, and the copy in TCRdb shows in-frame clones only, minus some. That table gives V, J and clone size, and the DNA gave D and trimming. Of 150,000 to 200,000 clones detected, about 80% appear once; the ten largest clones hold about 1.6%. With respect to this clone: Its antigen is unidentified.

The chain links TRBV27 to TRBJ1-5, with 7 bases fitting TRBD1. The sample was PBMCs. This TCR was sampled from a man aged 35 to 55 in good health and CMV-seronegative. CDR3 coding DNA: TGTGCCAGCAGTTTAACCACAGGGGGCAATCAGCCCCAGCATTTT. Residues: CASSLTTGGNQPQHF.